The clone carrying this T cell receptor (beta chain) was counted many times. This record belongs to a study of CD8+CD57+ T cells in acquired aplastic anemia. Trimming removed 0 bases from V and 2 bases from J, with 13 bases in between. Germline CDR1 is GTSNPN and CDR2 is SVGIG (reference sequence). The CDR3 consists of 15 residues. For CDR3 and TCR beta VDJ profiling, genomic DNA was the template used. TCRdb reprocessed the reads with MiXCR, giving one entry per CDR3 protein. The table records about 420,000 distinct CDR3 sequences, around 68% of them present only once. This sequence originates from a human donor in good health, serving as a control. The genes are TRBV30 and TRBJ1-2; D gene unclear. Sequencing was performed on sorted CD4+, CD8+, or CD8+CD57+ T cells (not recorded which) from PBMCs. The CDR3 DNA follows: TGTGCCTGGAGTGTACTAATTTCAGAAAACTATGGCTACACCTTC. Translating it yields CAWSVLISENYGYTF.